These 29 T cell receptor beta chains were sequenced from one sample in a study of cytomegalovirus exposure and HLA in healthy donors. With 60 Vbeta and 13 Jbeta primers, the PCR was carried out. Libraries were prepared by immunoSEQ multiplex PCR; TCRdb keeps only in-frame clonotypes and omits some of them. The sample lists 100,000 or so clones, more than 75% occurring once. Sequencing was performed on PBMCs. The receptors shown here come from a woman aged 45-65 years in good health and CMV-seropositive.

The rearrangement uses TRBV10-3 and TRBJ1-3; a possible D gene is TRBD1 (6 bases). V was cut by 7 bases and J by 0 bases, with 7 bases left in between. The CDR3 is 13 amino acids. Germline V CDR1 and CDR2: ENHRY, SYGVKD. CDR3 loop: CAIKGDSGNTIYF. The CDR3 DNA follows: TGTGCCATCAAGGGGGACTCTGGAAACACCATATATTTT.

In DNA form, the CDR3 reads TGCGCCAGCAGCTTGACAGGGAAAAACTATGGCTACACCTTC. This sequence encodes CASSLTGKNYGYTF. The chain is built from TRBV5-1 and TRBJ1-2; possible D gene TRBD1, 6 bases. This CDR3 has 14 residues. CDR1 and CDR2 (germline): SGHRS, YFSETQ. V was trimmed by 1 base and J by 2 bases, leaving 9 bases between them.

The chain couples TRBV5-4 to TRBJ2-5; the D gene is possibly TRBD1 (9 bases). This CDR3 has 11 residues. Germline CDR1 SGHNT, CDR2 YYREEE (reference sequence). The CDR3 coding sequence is TGTGTAGCGGGACAGGGTGAGACCCAGTACTTC. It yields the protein CVAGQGETQYF.

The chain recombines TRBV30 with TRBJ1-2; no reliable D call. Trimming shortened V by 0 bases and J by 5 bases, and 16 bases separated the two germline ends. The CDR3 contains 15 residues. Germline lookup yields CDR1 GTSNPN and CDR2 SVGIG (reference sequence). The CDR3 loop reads CAWSVSEVFSYGYTF. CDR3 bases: TGTGCCTGGAGTGTAAGTGAGGTGTTTAGTTATGGCTACACCTTC.

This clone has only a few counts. This CDR3 reads CASSQTGTYEQYF. The CDR3 DNA reads as TGTGCCAGCAGCCAAACGGGGACCTACGAGCAGTACTTC. The V call is TRBV5-5, the J call TRBJ2-7, with D possibly TRBD2 on 5 matching bases. The V gene's germline CDR1 is SGHKS and CDR2 YYEKEE (reference sequence). The CDR3 totals 13 residues. Trimming left V 4 bases short and J 2 bases short, with 10 bases between.

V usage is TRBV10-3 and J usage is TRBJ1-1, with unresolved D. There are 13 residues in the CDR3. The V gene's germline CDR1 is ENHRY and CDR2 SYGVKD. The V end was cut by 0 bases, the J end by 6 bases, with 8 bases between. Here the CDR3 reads CAISESGGAEAFF. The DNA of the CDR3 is TGTGCCATCAGTGAGTCCGGAGGTGCTGAAGCTTTCTTT.

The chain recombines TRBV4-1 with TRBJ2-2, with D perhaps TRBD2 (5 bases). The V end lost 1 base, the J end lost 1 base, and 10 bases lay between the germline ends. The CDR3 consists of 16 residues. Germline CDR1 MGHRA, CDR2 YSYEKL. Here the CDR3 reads CASSQVGGRNTGELFF. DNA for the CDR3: TGCGCCAGCAGCCAAGTGGGCGGGCGGAACACCGGGGAGCTGTTTTTT.

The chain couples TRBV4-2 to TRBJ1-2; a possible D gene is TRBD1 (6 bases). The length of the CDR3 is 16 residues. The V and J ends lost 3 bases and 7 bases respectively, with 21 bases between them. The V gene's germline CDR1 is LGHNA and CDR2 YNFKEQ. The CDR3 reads CASSQLPVGGASGYTF. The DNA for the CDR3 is TGTGCCAGCAGCCAGCTCCCAGTTGGGGGGGCTAGTGGCTACACCTTC.

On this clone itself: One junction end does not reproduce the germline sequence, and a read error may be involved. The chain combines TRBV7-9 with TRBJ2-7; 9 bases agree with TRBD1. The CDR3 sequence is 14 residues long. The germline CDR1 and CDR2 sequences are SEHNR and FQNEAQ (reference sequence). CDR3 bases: TGTTCCAGCAGCTCGGGACAGGGCCCCTACGAGCAGTACTTC. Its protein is CSSSSGQGPYEQYF.

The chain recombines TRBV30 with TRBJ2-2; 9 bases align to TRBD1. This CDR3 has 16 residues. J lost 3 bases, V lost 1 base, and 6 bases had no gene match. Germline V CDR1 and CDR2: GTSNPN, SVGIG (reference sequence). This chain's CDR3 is CAWSAGTGTYTGELFF. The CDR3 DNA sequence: TGTGCCTGGAGTGCCGGGACAGGGACGTACACCGGGGAGCTGTTTTTT.

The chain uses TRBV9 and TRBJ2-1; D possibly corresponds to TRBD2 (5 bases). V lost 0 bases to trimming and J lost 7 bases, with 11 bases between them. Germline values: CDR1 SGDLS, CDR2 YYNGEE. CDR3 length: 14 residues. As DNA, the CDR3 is TGTGCCAGCAGCGTAGAGCGGTTTAGGAATGAGCAGTTCTTC. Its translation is CASSVERFRNEQFF.

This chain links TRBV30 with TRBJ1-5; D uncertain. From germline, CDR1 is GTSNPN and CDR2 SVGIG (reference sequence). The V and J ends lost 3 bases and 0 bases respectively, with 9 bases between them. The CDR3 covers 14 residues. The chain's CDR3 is CAWSPTHSNQPQHF. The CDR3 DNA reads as TGTGCCTGGAGCCCCACACATAGCAATCAGCCCCAGCATTTT.

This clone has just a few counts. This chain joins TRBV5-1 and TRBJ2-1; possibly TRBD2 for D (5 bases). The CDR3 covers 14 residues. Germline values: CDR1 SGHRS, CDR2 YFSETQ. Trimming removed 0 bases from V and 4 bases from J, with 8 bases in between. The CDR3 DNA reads TGCGCCAGCAGCTTGGTAGCGAGATACAATGAGCAGTTCTTC. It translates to CASSLVARYNEQFF.

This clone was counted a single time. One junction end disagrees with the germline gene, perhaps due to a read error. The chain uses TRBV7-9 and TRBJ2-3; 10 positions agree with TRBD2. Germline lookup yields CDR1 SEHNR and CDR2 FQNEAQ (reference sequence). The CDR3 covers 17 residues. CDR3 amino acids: CSSSQTTSGPPTDTQYF. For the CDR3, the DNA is TGTTCCAGCAGCCAGACGACTAGCGGGCCACCCACAGATACGCAGTATTTT.

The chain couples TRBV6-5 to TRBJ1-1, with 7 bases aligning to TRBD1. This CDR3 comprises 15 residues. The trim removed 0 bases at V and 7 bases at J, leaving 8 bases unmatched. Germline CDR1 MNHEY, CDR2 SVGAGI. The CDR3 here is CASSYSTGQGSEAFF. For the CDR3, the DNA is TGTGCCAGCAGTTACTCGACAGGGCAAGGAAGTGAAGCTTTCTTT.

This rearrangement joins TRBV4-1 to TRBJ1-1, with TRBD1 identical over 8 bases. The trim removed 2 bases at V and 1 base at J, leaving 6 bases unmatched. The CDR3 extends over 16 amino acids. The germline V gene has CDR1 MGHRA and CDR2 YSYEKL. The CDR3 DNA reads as TGCGCCAGCAGCCAACCCCAGGGGGCGCAGAACACTGAAGCTTTCTTT. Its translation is CASSQPQGAQNTEAFF.

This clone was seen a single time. CDR3 nucleotides: TGTGCCAGCAGACTGACTGACAATGAGCAGTTCTTC. This gives the protein CASRLTDNEQFF. This chain connects TRBV5-6 to TRBJ2-1; D unresolved. With 5 bases removed from V and 5 bases from J, the gap between germline ends came to 8 bases. The germline gives CDR1 SGHDT, CDR2 YYEEEE. The length of the CDR3 is 12 residues. Full variable domain (missing parts from reference TRBV5-6 and TRBJ2-1): DAGVTQSPTHLIKTRGQQVTLRCSPKSGHDTVSWYQQALGQGPQFIFQYYEEEERQRGNFPDRFSGHQFPNYSSELNVNALLLGDSALYLCASRLTDNEQFFGPGTRLTVL.

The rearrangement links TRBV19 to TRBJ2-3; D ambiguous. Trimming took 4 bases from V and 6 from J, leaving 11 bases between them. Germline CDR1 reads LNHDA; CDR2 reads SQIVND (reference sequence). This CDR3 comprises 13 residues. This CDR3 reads CASSTQTGDTQYF. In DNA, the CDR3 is TGTGCCAGTAGTACCCAAACCGGGGATACGCAGTATTTT.

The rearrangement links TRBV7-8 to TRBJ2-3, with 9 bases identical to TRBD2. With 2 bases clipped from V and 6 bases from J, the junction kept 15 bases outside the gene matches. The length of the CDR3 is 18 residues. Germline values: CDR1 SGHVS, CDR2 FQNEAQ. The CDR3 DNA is TGTGCCAGCAGCTTATTCACCGGGGCTAGCGGGACGTTGGATACGCAGTATTTT. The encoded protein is CASSLFTGASGTLDTQYF.

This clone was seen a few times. CDR3 in DNA: TGTGCCAGCAGTTTATCGGGTGGTCCCGGGGGAGGCGAGCAGTTCTTC. It translates to CASSLSGGPGGGEQFF. The chain links TRBV27 to TRBJ2-1; D is possibly TRBD2 (6 bases). Trimming shortened V by 0 bases and J by 10 bases, and 19 bases separated the two germline ends. Germline lookup yields CDR1 MNHEY and CDR2 SMNVEV (reference sequence). The CDR3 runs 16 residues.

The CDR3 nucleotides read TGTGCCAGTAGTAACCGGGACAGGGCGATTCCAGGCTACGAGCAGTACTTC. This gives the protein CASSNRDRAIPGYEQYF. The V gene is TRBV19, the J gene TRBJ2-7; 9 positions agree with TRBD1. V dropped 4 bases and J dropped 3; count of bases not matched to a gene: 13. This CDR3 is built from 17 residues. The germline CDR1 and CDR2 sequences are LNHDA and SQIVND (reference sequence).

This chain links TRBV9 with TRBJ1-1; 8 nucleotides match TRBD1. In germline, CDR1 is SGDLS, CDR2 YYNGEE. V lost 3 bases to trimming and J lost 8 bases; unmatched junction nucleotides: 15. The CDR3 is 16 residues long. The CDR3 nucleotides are TGTGCCAGCAGCGCACAGACAGGGGTGGGATTAGAGGAAGCTTTCTTT. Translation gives CASSAQTGVGLEEAFF.

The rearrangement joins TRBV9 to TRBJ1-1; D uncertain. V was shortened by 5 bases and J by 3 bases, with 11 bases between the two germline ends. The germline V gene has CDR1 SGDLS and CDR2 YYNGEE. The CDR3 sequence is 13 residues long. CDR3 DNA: TGTGCCAGCAGTTTAGGGAGGGACACTGAAGCTTTCTTT. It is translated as CASSLGRDTEAFF.

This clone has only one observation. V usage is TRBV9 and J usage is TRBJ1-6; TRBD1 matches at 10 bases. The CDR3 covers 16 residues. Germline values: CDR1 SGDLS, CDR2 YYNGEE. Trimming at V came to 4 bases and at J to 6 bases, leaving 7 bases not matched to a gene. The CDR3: CASSTPGTGVNSPLHF. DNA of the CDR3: TGTGCCAGCAGCACCCCCGGGACAGGGGTTAATTCACCCCTCCACTTT.

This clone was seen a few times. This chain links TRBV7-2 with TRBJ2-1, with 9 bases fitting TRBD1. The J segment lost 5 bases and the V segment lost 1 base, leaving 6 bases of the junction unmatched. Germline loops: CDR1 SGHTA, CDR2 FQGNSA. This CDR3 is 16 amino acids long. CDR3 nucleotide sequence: TGTGCCAGCAGCTTAGGAAGGGGGACAGGGCACAATGAGCAGTTCTTC. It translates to CASSLGRGTGHNEQFF. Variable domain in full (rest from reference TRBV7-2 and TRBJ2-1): GAGVSQSPSNKVTEKGKDVELRCDPISGHTALYWYRQSLGQGLEFLIYFQGNSAPDKSGLPSDRFSAERTGGSVSTLTIQRTQQEDSAVYLCASSLGRGTGHNEQFFGPGTRLTVL.

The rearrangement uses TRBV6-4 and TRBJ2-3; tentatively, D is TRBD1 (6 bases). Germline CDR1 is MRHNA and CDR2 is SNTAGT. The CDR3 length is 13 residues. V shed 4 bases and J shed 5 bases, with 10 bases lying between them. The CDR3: CASSALRGDTQYF. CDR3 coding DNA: TGTGCCAGCAGTGCCCTCAGGGGAGATACGCAGTATTTT.

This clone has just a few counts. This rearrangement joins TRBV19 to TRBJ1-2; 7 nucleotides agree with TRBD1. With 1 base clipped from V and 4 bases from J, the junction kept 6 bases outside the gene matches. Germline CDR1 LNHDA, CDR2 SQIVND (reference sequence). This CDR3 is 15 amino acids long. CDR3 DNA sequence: TGTGCCAGTAGTATAGTGAGGGGGCAGACCTATGGCTACACCTTC. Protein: CASSIVRGQTYGYTF. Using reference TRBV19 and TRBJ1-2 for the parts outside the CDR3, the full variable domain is DGGITQSPKYLFRKEGQNVTLSCEQNLNHDAMYWYRQDPGQGLRLIYYSQIVNDFQKGDIAEGYSVSREKKESFPLTVTSAQKNPTAFYLCASSIVRGQTYGYTFGSGTRLTVV.

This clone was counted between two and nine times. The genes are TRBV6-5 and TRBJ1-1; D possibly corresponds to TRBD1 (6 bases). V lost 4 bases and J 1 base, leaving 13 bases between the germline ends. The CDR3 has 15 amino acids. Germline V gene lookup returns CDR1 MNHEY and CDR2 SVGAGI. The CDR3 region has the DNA TGTGCCAGCAGTTTACAGGGAGAGGGGAACACTGAAGCTTTCTTT. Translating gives CASSLQGEGNTEAFF.

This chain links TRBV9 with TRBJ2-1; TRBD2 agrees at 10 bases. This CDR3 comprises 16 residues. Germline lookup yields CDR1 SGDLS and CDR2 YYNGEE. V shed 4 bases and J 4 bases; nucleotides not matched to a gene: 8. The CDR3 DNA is TGTGCCAGCAGCCCGAAAGGACTAGCGGAGTACAATGAGCAGTTCTTC. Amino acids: CASSPKGLAEYNEQFF.